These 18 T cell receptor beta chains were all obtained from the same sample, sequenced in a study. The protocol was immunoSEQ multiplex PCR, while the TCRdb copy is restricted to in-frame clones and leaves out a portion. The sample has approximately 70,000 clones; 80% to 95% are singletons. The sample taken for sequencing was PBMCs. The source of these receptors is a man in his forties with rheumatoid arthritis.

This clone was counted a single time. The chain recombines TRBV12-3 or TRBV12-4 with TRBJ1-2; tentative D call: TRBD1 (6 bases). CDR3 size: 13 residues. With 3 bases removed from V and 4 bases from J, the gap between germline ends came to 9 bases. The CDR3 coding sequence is TGTGCCAGCAGTTTCCCAGGGGTCTATGGCTACACCTTC. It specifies CASSFPGVYGYTF.

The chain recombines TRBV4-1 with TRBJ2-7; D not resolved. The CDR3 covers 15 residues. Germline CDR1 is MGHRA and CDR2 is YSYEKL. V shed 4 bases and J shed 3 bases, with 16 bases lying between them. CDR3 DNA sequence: TGCGCCAGCAGCCCCACCGGGCCCGGATACTACGAGCAGTACTTC. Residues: CASSPTGPGYYEQYF.

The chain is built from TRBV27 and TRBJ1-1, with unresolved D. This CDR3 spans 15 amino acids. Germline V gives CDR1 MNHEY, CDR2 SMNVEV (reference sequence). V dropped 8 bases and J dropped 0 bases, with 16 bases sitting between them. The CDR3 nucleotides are TGTGCCAGCTCGTCAGTAAGGTTTATGAACACTGAAGCTTTCTTT. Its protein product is CASSSVRFMNTEAFF.

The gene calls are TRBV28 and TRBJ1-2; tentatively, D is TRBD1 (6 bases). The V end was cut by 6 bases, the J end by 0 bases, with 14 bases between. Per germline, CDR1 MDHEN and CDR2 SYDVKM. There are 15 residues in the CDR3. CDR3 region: CASRPGGNANYGYTF. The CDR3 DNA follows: TGTGCCAGCAGACCGGGGGGCAATGCTAACTATGGCTACACCTTC.

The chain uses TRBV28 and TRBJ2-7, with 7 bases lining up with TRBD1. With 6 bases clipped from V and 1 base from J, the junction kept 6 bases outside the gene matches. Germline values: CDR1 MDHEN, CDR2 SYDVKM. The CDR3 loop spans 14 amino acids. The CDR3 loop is CASSHRGRSYEQYF. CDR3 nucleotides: TGTGCCAGCAGCCACAGGGGCCGATCCTACGAGCAGTACTTC.

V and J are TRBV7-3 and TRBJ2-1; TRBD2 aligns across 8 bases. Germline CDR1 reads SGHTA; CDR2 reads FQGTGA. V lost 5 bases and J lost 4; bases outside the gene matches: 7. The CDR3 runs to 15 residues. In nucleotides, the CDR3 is TGTGCCAGCAGCCCCAGCGGGAGTCGGTACAATGAGCAGTTCTTC. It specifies CASSPSGSRYNEQFF.

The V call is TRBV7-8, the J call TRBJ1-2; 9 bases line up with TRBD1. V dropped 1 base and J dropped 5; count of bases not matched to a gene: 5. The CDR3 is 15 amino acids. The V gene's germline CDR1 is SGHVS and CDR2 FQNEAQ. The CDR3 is CASSLDGQGYYGYTF. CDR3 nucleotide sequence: TGTGCCAGCAGCTTAGATGGACAGGGGTATTATGGCTACACCTTC.

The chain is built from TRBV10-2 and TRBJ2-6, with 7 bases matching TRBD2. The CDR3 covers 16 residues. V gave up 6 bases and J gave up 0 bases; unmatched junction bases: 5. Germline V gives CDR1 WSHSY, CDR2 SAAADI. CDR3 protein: CASRVGGSSGANVLTF. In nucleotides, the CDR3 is TGCGCCAGCAGGGTGGGGGGGAGCTCTGGGGCCAACGTCCTGACTTTC.

CDR3 nucleotide sequence: TGTGCCCAAGTGGTCCGGCGTTACGGAGAAAAACTGTTTTTT. The encoded protein is CAQVVRRYGEKLFF. The chain combines TRBV6-4 with TRBJ1-4, with no clear D. Germline CDR1 and CDR2: MRHNA and SNTAGT. This CDR3 comprises 14 residues. The V end lost 11 bases, the J end lost 8 bases, and 21 bases lay between the germline ends.

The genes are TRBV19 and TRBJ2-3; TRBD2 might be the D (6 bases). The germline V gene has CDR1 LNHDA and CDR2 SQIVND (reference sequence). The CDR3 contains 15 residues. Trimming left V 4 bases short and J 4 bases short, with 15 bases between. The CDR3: CASSKWRAGSDTQYF. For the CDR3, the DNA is TGTGCCAGTAGTAAATGGAGGGCCGGATCAGATACGCAGTATTTT. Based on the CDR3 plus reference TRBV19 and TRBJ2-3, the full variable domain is DGGITQSPKYLFRKEGQNVTLSCEQNLNHDAMYWYRQDPGQGLRLIYYSQIVNDFQKGDIAEGYSVSREKKESFPLTVTSAQKNPTAFYLCASSKWRAGSDTQYFGPGTRLTVL.

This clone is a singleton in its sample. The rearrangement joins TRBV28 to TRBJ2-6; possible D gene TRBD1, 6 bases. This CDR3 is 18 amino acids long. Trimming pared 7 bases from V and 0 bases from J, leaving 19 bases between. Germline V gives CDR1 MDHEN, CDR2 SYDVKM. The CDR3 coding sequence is TGTGCCAGCACAGAACAGGGTAGATCAGGCTCTGGGGCCAACGTCCTGACTTTC. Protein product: CASTEQGRSGSGANVLTF.

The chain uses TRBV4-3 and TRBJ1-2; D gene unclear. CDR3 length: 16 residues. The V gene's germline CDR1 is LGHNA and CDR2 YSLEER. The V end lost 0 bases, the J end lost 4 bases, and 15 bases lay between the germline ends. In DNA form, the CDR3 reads TGCGCCAGCAGCCAAGATTGGCAGTACGCGGGCTATGGCTACACCTTC. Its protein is CASSQDWQYAGYGYTF.

CDR3 sequence reads: CAWSIPRTGTKGYTF. The CDR3 coding sequence is TGTGCCTGGAGCATACCCCGGACAGGGACAAAGGGCTACACCTTC. This chain uses TRBV30 with TRBJ1-2; 8 bases agree with TRBD1. This CDR3 spans 15 amino acids. The J segment lost 8 bases and the V segment lost 3 bases, leaving 14 bases of the junction unmatched. In germline, CDR1 is GTSNPN, CDR2 SVGIG (reference sequence).

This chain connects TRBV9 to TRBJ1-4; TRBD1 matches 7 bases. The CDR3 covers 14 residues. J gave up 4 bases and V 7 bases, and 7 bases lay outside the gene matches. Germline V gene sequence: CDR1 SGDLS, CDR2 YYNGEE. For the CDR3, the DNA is TGTGCCAGCGCCCAGGGGGAGTTTAATGAAAAACTGTTTTTT. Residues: CASAQGEFNEKLFF.

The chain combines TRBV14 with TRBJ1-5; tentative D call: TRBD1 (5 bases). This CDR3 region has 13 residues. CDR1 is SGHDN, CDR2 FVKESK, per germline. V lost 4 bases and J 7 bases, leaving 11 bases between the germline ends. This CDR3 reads CASSPQGGQPQHF. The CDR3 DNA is TGTGCCAGCAGCCCGCAGGGAGGACAGCCCCAGCATTTT. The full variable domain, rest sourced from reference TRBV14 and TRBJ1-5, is EAGVTQFPSHSVIEKGQTVTLRCDPISGHDNLYWYRRVMGKEIKFLLHFVKESKQDESGMPNNRFLAERTGGTYSTLKVQPAELEDSGVYFCASSPQGGQPQHFGDGTRLSIL.

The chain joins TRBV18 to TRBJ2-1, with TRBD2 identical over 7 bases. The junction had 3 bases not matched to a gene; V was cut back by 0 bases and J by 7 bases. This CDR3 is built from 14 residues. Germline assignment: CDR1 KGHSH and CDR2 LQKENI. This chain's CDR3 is CASSPPAGANEQFF. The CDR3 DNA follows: TGTGCCAGCTCACCACCCGCGGGAGCGAATGAGCAGTTCTTC.

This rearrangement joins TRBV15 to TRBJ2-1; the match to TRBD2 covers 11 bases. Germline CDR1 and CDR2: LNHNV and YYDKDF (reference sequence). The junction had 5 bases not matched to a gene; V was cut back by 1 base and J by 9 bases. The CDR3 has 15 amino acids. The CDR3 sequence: CATSRVGLAGGEQFF. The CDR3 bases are TGTGCCACCAGCAGAGTAGGACTAGCGGGTGGTGAGCAGTTCTTC.

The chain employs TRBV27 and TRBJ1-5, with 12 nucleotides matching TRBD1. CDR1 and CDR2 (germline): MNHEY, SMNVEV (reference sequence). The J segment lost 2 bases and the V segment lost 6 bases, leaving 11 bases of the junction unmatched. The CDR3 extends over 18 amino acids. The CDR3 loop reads CASSFRDRGQWGNQPQHF. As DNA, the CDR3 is TGTGCCAGCAGCTTCCGGGACAGGGGGCAATGGGGCAATCAGCCCCAGCATTTT.